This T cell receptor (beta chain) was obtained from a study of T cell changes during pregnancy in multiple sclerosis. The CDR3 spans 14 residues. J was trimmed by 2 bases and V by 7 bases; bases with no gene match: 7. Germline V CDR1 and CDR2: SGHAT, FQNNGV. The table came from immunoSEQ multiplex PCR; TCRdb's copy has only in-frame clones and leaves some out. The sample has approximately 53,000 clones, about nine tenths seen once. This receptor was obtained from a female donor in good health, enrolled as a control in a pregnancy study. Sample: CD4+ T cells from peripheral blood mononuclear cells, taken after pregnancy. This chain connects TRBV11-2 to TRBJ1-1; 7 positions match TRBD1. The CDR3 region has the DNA TGTGCCAGCATCAAAGGGACAGCTAACACTGAAGCTTTCTTT. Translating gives CASIKGTANTEAFF.